The 28 T cell receptor beta chains below were found in one sample sequenced in a study of regulatory T cells in long-lasting Graves disease. Time point in this sample: newly diagnosed GD, antithyroid drugs for less than 3 months. Making the TCR library involved RNA that had been extracted from PBMCs. In building TCR beta libraries, iRepertoire HTBI primers were used together with Arm-PCR of CDR3 regions. TCRdb recomputed calls from the multiplex PCR reads with MiXCR, one row per CDR3 protein. Of some 450,000 distinct CDR3 sequences in the sample, approximately 16% were seen once. The same data also went into a second study, on T cells in Graves' hyperthyroidism and ophthalmopathy.

The sample in question was peripheral blood mononuclear cells (PBMCs), obtained at new diagnosis, from a patient treated with antithyroid drugs. The receptors here all came from a woman aged 25-40 years with Graves disease.

V and J are TRBV27 and TRBJ2-2, with 7 bases matching TRBD2. With V trimmed by 6 bases and J by 3 bases, 7 bases remained unmatched. Germline assignment: CDR1 MNHEY and CDR2 SMNVEV (reference sequence). The CDR3 loop spans 15 amino acids. DNA for the CDR3: TGTGCCAGCAGGGTGTGGCGGGAGCACACCGGGGAGCTGTTTTTT. It yields the protein CASRVWREHTGELFF.

In its sample, this clonotype was seen many times. The CDR3 loop reads CASSLISGGSADTQYF. CDR3 coding DNA: TGTGCCAGCAGTTTAATCTCTGGCGGGAGTGCAGATACGCAGTATTTT. The rearrangement links TRBV12-3 or TRBV12-4 to TRBJ2-3; 7 bases are a match to TRBD2. J gave up 4 bases and V 2 bases, and 9 bases lay outside the gene matches. The CDR3 is 16 amino acids.

The J gene is TRBJ2-7, the V gene TRBV18, with D possibly matching TRBD2 (6 bases). The germline V and J ends were trimmed by 4 bases and 1 base, with 17 bases remaining between them. Germline V gene lookup returns CDR1 KGHSH and CDR2 LQKENI. This CDR3 has 16 amino acids. The CDR3 nucleotides read TGTGCCAGCTCACGTACCACTAGCACCCCTTCCTACGAGCAGTACTTC. Protein product: CASSRTTSTPSYEQYF. The full variable domain, in which reference TRBV18 and TRBJ2-7 provide the parts outside the CDR3, is NAGVMQNPRHLVRRRGQEARLRCSPMKGHSHVYWYRQLPEEGLKFMVYLQKENIIDESGMPKERFSAEFPKEGPSILRIQQVVRGDSAAYFCASSRTTSTPSYEQYFGPGTRLTVT.

This chain uses TRBV14 with TRBJ2-1; D is unclear. The germline gives CDR1 SGHDN, CDR2 FVKESK. The CDR3 is 12 amino acids. V was shortened by 4 bases and J by 9 bases, with 10 bases between the two germline ends. CDR3 in DNA: TGTGCCAGCAGCCTAGTTTCCCGTGAGCAGTTCTTC. Translation gives CASSLVSREQFF.

The chain is built from TRBV4-1 and TRBJ1-5; D call uncertain. Germline V gives CDR1 MGHRA, CDR2 YSYEKL. This CDR3 has 13 amino acids. V was pared by 0 bases and J by 7 bases, with 7 bases between. CDR3 residues: CASSQEISQPQHF. The CDR3 DNA is TGCGCCAGCAGCCAAGAGATCTCACAGCCCCAGCATTTT.

This clonotype was detected ten times or more. The chain combines TRBV20-1 with TRBJ2-3; D possibly corresponds to TRBD2 (6 bases). V dropped 5 bases and J dropped 2 bases, with 11 bases sitting between them. CDR1 DFQATT and CDR2 SNEGSKA come from the germline V gene (reference sequence). The CDR3 has 13 amino acids. The CDR3 region is CSAVADYTDTQYF. CDR3 nucleotides: TGCAGTGCTGTAGCGGATTACACAGATACGCAGTATTTT.

This clonotype has at least ten counts. The chain has TRBV20-1 and TRBJ2-3; 10 bases map to TRBD2. The CDR3 has 15 residues. Germline trimming cut 6 bases from V and 4 bases from J; bases unmatched to any gene: 10. Germline CDR1 is DFQATT and CDR2 is SNEGSKA (reference sequence). The CDR3 DNA reads as TGCAGTGCCCCGCCAGGGACTAGCGTAGCAGATACGCAGTATTTT. Its protein product is CSAPPGTSVADTQYF.

V and J are TRBV7-9 and TRBJ2-1; D call uncertain. The germline V gene has CDR1 SEHNR and CDR2 FQNEAQ (reference sequence). The V end lost 3 bases, the J end lost 9 bases, and 12 bases lay between the germline ends. This CDR3 region has 13 residues. The CDR3 reads CASSFSTNGEQFF. For the CDR3, the DNA is TGTGCCAGCAGCTTCTCCACGAACGGTGAGCAGTTCTTC.

This chain joins TRBV10-3 and TRBJ1-1; 9 bases match TRBD1. The CDR3 covers 15 residues. Germline values: CDR1 ENHRY, CDR2 SYGVKD. With 3 bases clipped from V and 6 bases from J, the junction kept 8 bases outside the gene matches. The CDR3 DNA reads TGTGCCATCAGTGATCTGGGGACAGGGAGCCCTGAAGCTTTCTTT. Protein product: CAISDLGTGSPEAFF.

The rearrangement links TRBV25-1 to TRBJ2-1; TRBD1 aligns across 9 bases. Germline trimming cut 6 bases from V and 9 bases from J; bases unmatched to any gene: 9. Germline V CDR1 and CDR2: MGHDK, SYGVNS. The CDR3 is made up of 14 amino acids. The DNA of the CDR3 is TGTGCCAGCAGAGGACAGGGGCGGGGTGGTGAGCAGTTCTTC. This encodes CASRGQGRGGEQFF.

This clonotype was counted at least ten times. The chain recombines TRBV20-1 with TRBJ2-2; TRBD2 matches at 9 bases. Germline V gives CDR1 DFQATT, CDR2 SNEGSKA (reference sequence). V lost 3 bases and J lost 6; bases outside the gene matches: 8. The CDR3 length is 15 residues. For the CDR3, the DNA is TGCAGTGCTAGTCGAGTAGCGGGAGTGGCCGGGGAGCTGTTTTTT. Protein product: CSASRVAGVAGELFF.

As concerns this clonotype: A much larger clone sits a single nucleotide away, making a read error possible. The chain couples TRBV6-5 to TRBJ2-1, with 11 bases aligning to TRBD2. The J call may not be correct, given that the DNA end is closer to TRBJ2-5. This CDR3 is 17 amino acids long. The germline V gene has CDR1 MNHEY and CDR2 SVGAGI. For the CDR3, the DNA is TGTGCCAGCAGTTACATAGCGGGAGGGCCCTTCCAAGAGACCCAGTACTTC. This encodes CASSYIAGGPFQETQYF.

In this sample, this clonotype turned up many times. The CDR3 nucleotides are TGTGCCAGCAGCAATACCCAAGAGACCCAGTACTTC. Translation: CASSNTQETQYF. V gene TRBV11-2 combines with J gene TRBJ2-5; D is undetermined. Germline V gene lookup returns CDR1 SGHAT and CDR2 FQNNGV. CDR3 length equals 12 residues. V lost 5 bases to trimming and J lost 1 base, with 5 bases between them.

The rearrangement joins TRBV19 to TRBJ2-7; D not resolved. Trimming removed 3 bases from V and 6 bases from J, with 9 bases in between. The CDR3 covers 12 residues. Germline lookup yields CDR1 LNHDA and CDR2 SQIVND (reference sequence). The DNA of the CDR3 is TGTGCCAGTAGTATGCTCGCTAGCGAGCAGTACTTC. This codes for CASSMLASEQYF.

This clonotype appeared many times. The gene calls are TRBV6-2 or TRBV6-3 and TRBJ2-4; D call uncertain. From germline, CDR1 is MNHEY and CDR2 SVGEGT. Trimming shortened V by 2 bases and J by 6 bases, and 11 bases separated the two germline ends. The CDR3 length is 14 residues. CDR3: CASSYVPTRNIQYF. The DNA of the CDR3 is TGTGCCAGCAGTTACGTTCCAACCCGAAACATTCAGTACTTC.

This sequence joins TRBV20-1 and TRBJ2-7, with D hard to call. This CDR3 region has 13 residues. Germline values: CDR1 DFQATT, CDR2 SNEGSKA (reference sequence). Trimming removed 4 bases from V and 3 bases from J, with 13 bases in between. The CDR3 is CSAMIGQIYEQYF. The CDR3, as DNA: TGCAGTGCTATGATTGGGCAAATCTACGAGCAGTACTTC.

This clonotype was picked up many times. This sequence joins TRBV10-3 and TRBJ2-7, with TRBD2 identical over 8 bases. Losses at the gene ends were 3 bases for V and 1 base for J; bases not matched to a gene: 2. The CDR3 sequence is 14 residues long. The germline V gene encodes CDR1 ENHRY and CDR2 SYGVKD. The CDR3 loop is CAISDPSGSYEQYF. In DNA form, the CDR3 reads TGTGCCATCAGTGACCCTAGCGGGTCCTACGAGCAGTACTTC.

This clonotype was seen a handful of times. The chain uses TRBV27 and TRBJ2-7; 7 bases are a match to TRBD2. The V gene end was trimmed by 1 base and the J gene end by 2 bases; junction bases not matched to a gene: 11. The CDR3 consists of 17 residues. Germline loops: CDR1 MNHEY, CDR2 SMNVEV (reference sequence). The CDR3 nucleotides are TGTGCCAGCAGTTTATTAGGCCGGGACTACCGGCCCTACGAGCAGTACTTC. Translating it yields CASSLLGRDYRPYEQYF.

The V gene is TRBV20-1, the J gene TRBJ2-2, with TRBD2 identical over 7 bases. The CDR3 contains 15 residues. The germline V gene has CDR1 DFQATT and CDR2 SNEGSKA (reference sequence). V lost 3 bases, J lost 5 bases, and 9 bases stayed unmatched. CDR3: CSASLPGRDTGELFF. CDR3 coding DNA: TGCAGTGCTAGTCTCCCGGGGAGGGATACCGGGGAGCTGTTTTTT.

This clonotype was counted ten times or more. This chain joins TRBV3-1 and TRBJ1-6; 7 bases agree with TRBD1. The length of the CDR3 is 14 residues. Germline V CDR1 and CDR2: LGHDT, YNNKEL (reference sequence). V gave up 4 bases and J gave up 10 bases; unmatched junction bases: 7. In DNA, the CDR3 is TGTGCCAGCAGCCGACAGGGAGTGGTCTCACCCCTCCACTTT. As protein: CASSRQGVVSPLHF.

A word on this clonotype: A much larger clone lies one base from this, so it may be a read error. The genes are TRBV7-2 and TRBJ1-2; unclear D gene. The CDR3 is 16 amino acids. The germline CDR1 and CDR2 sequences are SGHTA and FQGNSA. This chain's CDR3 is CASSSRATEVMKGCTF. The CDR3 nucleotides are TGTGCCAGCAGCTCTCGAGCTACCGAGGTTATGAAAGGCTGCACCTTC.

This clonotype has only a few counts. V gene TRBV5-1 combines with J gene TRBJ2-6; D might be TRBD2 (5 bases). The CDR3 has 18 residues. The V gene's germline CDR1 is SGHRS and CDR2 YFSETQ. Deletions cut 3 bases from V and 0 bases from J, with 16 bases between. Written as DNA, the CDR3 is TGCGCCAGCAGCTGGGGTATCCGAAGCGGCTCTGGGGCCAACGTCCTGACTTTC. It specifies CASSWGIRSGSGANVLTF.

The sample holds many counts of this clonotype. One end of the junction is discordant with germline, which a read error may explain. The rearrangement links TRBV5-1 to TRBJ2-1; 13 nucleotides align to TRBD2. Germline CDR1 and CDR2: SGHRS and YFSETQ. The CDR3 runs to 15 residues. DNA for the CDR3: TGTGCCAGCAGCTTGGGACTAGCGGGAAACAATGAGCAGTTCTTC. Protein product: CASSLGLAGNNEQFF. Drawing the rest from reference TRBV5-1 and TRBJ2-1, the complete variable domain is KAGVTQTPRYLIKTRGQQVTLSCSPISGHRSVSWYQQTPGQGLQFLFEYFSETQRNKGNFPGRFSGRQFSNSRSEMNVSTLELGDSALYLCASSLGLAGNNEQFFGPGTRLTVL.

This clonotype has ten or more counts. The rearrangement uses TRBV7-2 and TRBJ1-4, with D perhaps TRBD1 (5 bases). V was pared by 4 bases and J by 8 bases, with 14 bases between. The CDR3 totals 14 residues. CDR1 is SGHTA and CDR2 is FQGNSA in the germline V gene. The CDR3 region has the DNA TGTGCCAGCAGCTCTGGGAGAGGGGCGGAAAAACTGTTTTTT. Translation: CASSSGRGAEKLFF. Full variable domain (outside the CDR3, taken from reference TRBV7-2 and TRBJ1-4): GAGVSQSPSNKVTEKGKDVELRCDPISGHTALYWYRQSLGQGLEFLIYFQGNSAPDKSGLPSDRFSAERTGGSVSTLTIQRTQQEDSAVYLCASSSGRGAEKLFFGSGTQLSVL.

In this sample, this clonotype turned up many times. The rearrangement uses TRBV20-1 and TRBJ2-1, with 12 bases that match TRBD2. The V segment lost 3 bases and the J segment 4 bases; nucleotides outside the gene matches: 4. The CDR3 sequence is 15 residues long. The germline V gene encodes CDR1 DFQATT and CDR2 SNEGSKA (reference sequence). For the CDR3, the DNA is TGCAGTGCTAGCTCTAGCGGGAGGGCTTACAATGAGCAGTTCTTC. Translation: CSASSSGRAYNEQFF.

This clonotype was observed many times. The chain combines TRBV2 with TRBJ2-1; the D gene is possibly TRBD2 (6 bases). CDR1 and CDR2 (germline): SNHLY, FYNNEI. The germline V and J ends were trimmed by 1 base and 5 bases, with 9 bases remaining between them. CDR3 length: 14 amino acids. The CDR3 nucleotides are TGTGCCAGCAGTGAAGAGACTAGAGACAATGAGCAGTTCTTC. It codes for CASSEETRDNEQFF. The full variable domain, in which reference TRBV2 and TRBJ2-1 provide the parts outside the CDR3, is EPEVTQTPSHQVTQMGQEVILRCVPISNHLYFYWYRQILGQKVEFLVSFYNNEISEKSEIFDDQFSVERPDGSNFTLKIRSTKLEDSAMYFCASSEETRDNEQFFGPGTRLTVL.

On this clonotype: This may be a read error: a much more frequent sequence differs by one nucleotide. The chain links TRBV28 to TRBJ2-1; D is unresolved. CDR1 and CDR2 from the germline V gene are MDHEN and SYDVKM. This CDR3 contains 17 residues. The CDR3 region is CASSLPRTLGSSNEQFF. The CDR3 DNA reads as TGTGCCAGCAGTTTACCTCGTACTTTGGGATCCTCCAATGAGCAGTTCTTC.

The chain uses TRBV18 and TRBJ2-1; 8 nucleotides match TRBD1. Germline V gene sequence: CDR1 KGHSH, CDR2 LQKENI. CDR3 length: 17 amino acids. J lost 6 bases, V lost 3 bases, and 13 bases had no gene match. The CDR3 DNA follows: TGTGCCAGCTCACCTTTCAGGCAGGGGGCTGTATGCAATGAGCAGTTCTTC. Protein sequence: CASSPFRQGAVCNEQFF.